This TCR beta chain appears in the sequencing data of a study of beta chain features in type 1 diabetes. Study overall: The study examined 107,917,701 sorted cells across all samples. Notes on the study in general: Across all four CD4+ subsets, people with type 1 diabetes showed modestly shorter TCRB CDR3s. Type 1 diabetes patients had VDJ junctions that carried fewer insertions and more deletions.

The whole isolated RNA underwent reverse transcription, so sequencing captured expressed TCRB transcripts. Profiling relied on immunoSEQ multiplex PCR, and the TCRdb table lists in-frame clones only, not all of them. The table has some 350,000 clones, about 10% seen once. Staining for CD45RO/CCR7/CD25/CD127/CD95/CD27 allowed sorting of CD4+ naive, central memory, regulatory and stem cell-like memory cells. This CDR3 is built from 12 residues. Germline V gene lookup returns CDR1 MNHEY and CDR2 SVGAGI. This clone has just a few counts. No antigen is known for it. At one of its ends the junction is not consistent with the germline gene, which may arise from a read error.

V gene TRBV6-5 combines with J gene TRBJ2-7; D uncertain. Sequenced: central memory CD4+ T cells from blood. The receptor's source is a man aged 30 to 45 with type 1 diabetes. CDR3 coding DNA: TGTGCCATCAGTGAGCCAGAATACGAGCAGTACTTC. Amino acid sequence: CAISEPEYEQYF.